This is a list of T cell receptor beta chains from one sample in a study of Graves' ophthalmopathy and Graves' hyperthyroidism. TCRdb reprocessed the multiplex PCR reads via MiXCR and lists one record per CDR3 protein. This table has 740,000 or so distinct CDR3 sequences, roughly two fifths appearing once. Sequencing was performed on peripheral blood. The receptors stem from an adult man with Graves' ophthalmopathy. Each CDR3 is given with its conserved first and last residue. Each record gives: clone size, J gene, D gene, V gene, CDR3 protein, CDR3 DNA. The D gene is left open where the match is weak. The size entry is marked missing in some rows and otherwise reads once, few, many or a size class.

-	TRBJ1-3	-	TRBV4-3	CASSQETQGAGNTIYF	TGCGCCAGCAGCCAAGAAACACAGGGAGCTGGAAACACCATATATTTT
-	TRBJ1-1	TRBD1	TRBV7-3	CASSPETGENTEAFF	TGTGCCAGCAGCCCAGAGACAGGGGAGAACACTGAAGCTTTCTTT
-	TRBJ1-5	-	TRBV7-9	CASSQAGTLGQPQHF	TGTGCCAGCAGCCAAGCCGGGACGCTCGGGCAGCCCCAGCATTTT
few	TRBJ2-6	-	TRBV6-6	CASSYSFNSGANVLTF	TGTGCCAGCAGTTACTCGTTCAACTCTGGGGCCAACGTCCTGACTTTC
few	TRBJ2-5	-	TRBV7-9	CASSLVGVSETQYF	TGTGCCAGCAGCTTAGTGGGGGTCAGCGAGACCCAGTACTTC
many	TRBJ1-6	-	TRBV10-3	CAISDAEGYKPLHF	TGTGCCATCAGTGATGCCGAAGGGTACAAACCCCTCCACTTT
-	TRBJ2-5	-	TRBV12-3/TRBV12-4	CASSLGQGGGTETQYF	TGTGCCAGCAGTTTAGGACAGGGAGGAGGTACGGAGACCCAGTACTTC
-	TRBJ1-6	-	TRBV7-9	CASSLGMGGFSPLHF	TGTGCCAGCAGCTTGGGAATGGGGGGATTCTCACCCCTCCACTTT
-	TRBJ2-7	-	TRBV7-9	CASSLIARGVAF	TGTGCCAGCAGCTTAATAGCCAGGGGTGTCGCCTTC
few	TRBJ2-7	TRBD1	TRBV29-1	CSVEETGTGSYEQYF	TGCAGCGTTGAAGAGACCGGGACAGGGAGCTACGAGCAGTACTTC
few	TRBJ2-7	-	TRBV6-5	CASRWTAYEQYF	TGTGCCAGCCGTTGGACAGCCTACGAGCAGTACTTC
-	TRBJ2-7	-	TRBV7-9	CASSLVQGTGTYEQYF	TGTGCCAGCAGCTTAGTCCAAGGGACGGGAACCTACGAGCAGTACTTC
few	TRBJ1-1	TRBD1	TRBV2	CASSELGQGAVEAFF	TGTGCCAGCAGTGAATTGGGACAGGGGGCCGTTGAAGCTTTCTTT
many	TRBJ2-7	-	TRBV29-1	CSVDSDTPYEQYF	TGCAGCGTTGACTCGGACACCCCCTACGAGCAGTACTTC
-	TRBJ2-7	TRBD1	TRBV5-5	CASSPIGTGGYEQYF	TGTGCCAGCAGCCCGATCGGGACAGGGGGATACGAGCAGTACTTC
few	TRBJ1-5	TRBD1	TRBV19	CASSMPQGAQGNQPQHF	TGTGCCAGTAGTATGCCGCAGGGGGCGCAGGGCAATCAGCCCCAGCATTTT
many	TRBJ1-1	-	TRBV19	CASSIQADTEAFF	TGTGCCAGTAGTATTCAGGCCGACACTGAAGCTTTCTTT
-	TRBJ1-1	-	TRBV11-2	CASSLGDKNTEAFF	TGTGCCAGCAGCTTAGGGGACAAGAACACTGAAGCTTTCTTT
many	TRBJ2-5	TRBD1	TRBV10-2	CASRTDRGQETQYF	TGCGCCAGCAGAACGGACAGGGGACAAGAGACCCAGTACTTC
-	TRBJ1-4	-	TRBV10-3	CASSPRGGASNEKLFF	TGTGCCAGCAGTCCACGGGGAGGCGCAAGTAATGAAAAACTGTTTTTT
many	TRBJ1-1	-	TRBV10-3	CAISESREGKMNTEAFF	TGTGCCATCAGTGAGTCCAGGGAGGGGAAAATGAACACTGAAGCTTTCTTT
few	TRBJ2-7	TRBD1	TRBV7-2	CASSIEGQASYEQYF	TGTGCCAGCAGCATAGAGGGACAGGCCTCCTACGAGCAGTACTTC
-	TRBJ1-5	TRBD1	TRBV24-1	CATSEPTGGIQETQHF	TGTGCCACCAGTGAGCCGACAGGGGGCATACAAGAGACCCAGCATTTT
many	TRBJ2-7	TRBD1	TRBV15	CATSRELAGQGSYEQYF	TGTGCCACCAGCAGAGAGTTGGCGGGACAGGGGTCCTACGAGCAGTACTTC
few	TRBJ1-6	TRBD1	TRBV2	CASSEARAGGNNSPLHF	TGTGCCAGCAGTGAAGCTAGGGCAGGGGGTAACAATTCACCCCTCCACTTT
many	TRBJ2-5	-	TRBV7-7	CASSFGGPLWQVETQYF	TGTGCTAGCAGCTTTGGGGGCCCGTTATGGCAAGTAGAGACCCAGTACTTC
few	TRBJ1-5	-	TRBV7-2	CASSLAPAENPNQPQHF	TGTGCCAGCAGCTTAGCGCCGGCCGAGAATCCCAATCAGCCCCAGCATTTT
-	TRBJ1-1	-	TRBV2	CASSEASPAFF	TGTGCCAGCAGTGAAGCTTCGCCGGCTTTCTTT
-	TRBJ2-2	-	TRBV25-1	CASRPSDREGGELFF	TGCGCCAGCAGACCCTCGGACAGGGAGGGCGGGGAGCTGTTTTTT
-	TRBJ2-7	-	TRBV7-2	CASSQPTAISYEQYF	TGTGCCAGCAGCCAACCTACCGCTATTTCCTACGAGCAGTACTTC
-	TRBJ2-2	-	TRBV20-1	CSVQASERVDTGELFF	TGCAGTGTCCAGGCGTCAGAGAGAGTTGACACCGGGGAGCTGTTTTTT